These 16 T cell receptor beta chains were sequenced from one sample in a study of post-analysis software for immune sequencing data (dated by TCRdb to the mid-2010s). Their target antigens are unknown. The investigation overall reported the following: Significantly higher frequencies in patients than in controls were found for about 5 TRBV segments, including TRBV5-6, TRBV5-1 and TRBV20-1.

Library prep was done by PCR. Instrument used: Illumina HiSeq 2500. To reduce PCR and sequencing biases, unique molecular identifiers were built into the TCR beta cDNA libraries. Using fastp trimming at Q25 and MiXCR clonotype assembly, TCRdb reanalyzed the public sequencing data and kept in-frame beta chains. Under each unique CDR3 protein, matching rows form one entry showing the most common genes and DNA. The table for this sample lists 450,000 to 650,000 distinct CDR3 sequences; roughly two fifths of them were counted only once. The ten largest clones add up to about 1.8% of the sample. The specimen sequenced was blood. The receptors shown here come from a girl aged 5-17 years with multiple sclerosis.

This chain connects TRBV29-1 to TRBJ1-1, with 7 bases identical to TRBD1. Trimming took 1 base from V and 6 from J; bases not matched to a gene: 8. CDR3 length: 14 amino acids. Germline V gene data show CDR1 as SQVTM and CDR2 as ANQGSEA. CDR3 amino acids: CSVEGRQGGAEAFF. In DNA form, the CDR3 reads TGCAGCGTTGAAGGGAGACAGGGAGGCGCTGAAGCTTTCTTT.

The CDR3 loop is CASSYSSGALNEQFF. As DNA, the CDR3 is TGTGCCAGCAGTTACTCTAGCGGGGCCCTCAATGAGCAGTTCTTC. The chain recombines TRBV6-5 with TRBJ2-1, with TRBD2 matching over 8 bases. Germline CDR1 and CDR2: MNHEY and SVGAGI. The CDR3 is 15 amino acids. Trimming at V came to 0 bases and at J to 6 bases, leaving 4 bases not matched to a gene.

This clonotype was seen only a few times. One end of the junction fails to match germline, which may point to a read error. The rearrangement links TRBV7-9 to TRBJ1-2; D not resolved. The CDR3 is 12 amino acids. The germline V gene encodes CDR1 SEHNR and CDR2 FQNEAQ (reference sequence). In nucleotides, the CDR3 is TGTGCCAGCAGCTTAGCCTACTTCGGCTGCACCTTC. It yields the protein CASSLAYFGCTF.

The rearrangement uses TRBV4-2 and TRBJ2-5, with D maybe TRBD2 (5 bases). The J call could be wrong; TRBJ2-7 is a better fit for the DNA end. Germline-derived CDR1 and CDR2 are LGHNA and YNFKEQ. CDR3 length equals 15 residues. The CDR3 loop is CASSPYAQTTYEQYF. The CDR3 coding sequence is TGTGCCAGCAGCCCCTACGCGCAGACTACCTACGAGCAGTACTTC.

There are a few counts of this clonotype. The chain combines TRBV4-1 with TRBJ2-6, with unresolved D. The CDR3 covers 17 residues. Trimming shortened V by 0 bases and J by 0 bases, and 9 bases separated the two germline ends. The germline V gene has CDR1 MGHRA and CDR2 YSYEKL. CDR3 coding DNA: TGCGCCAGCAGCCAAGACAGTTGGAGCTCTGGGGCCAACGTCCTGACTTTC. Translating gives CASSQDSWSSGANVLTF.

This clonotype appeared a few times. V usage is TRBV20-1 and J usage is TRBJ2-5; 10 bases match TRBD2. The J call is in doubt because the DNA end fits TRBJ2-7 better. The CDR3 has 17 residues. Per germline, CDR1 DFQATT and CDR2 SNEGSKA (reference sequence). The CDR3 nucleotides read TGCAGTGCTAGAGATACCCTAGCGGGGGATCCATCCTACGAGCAGTACTTC. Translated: CSARDTLAGDPSYEQYF.

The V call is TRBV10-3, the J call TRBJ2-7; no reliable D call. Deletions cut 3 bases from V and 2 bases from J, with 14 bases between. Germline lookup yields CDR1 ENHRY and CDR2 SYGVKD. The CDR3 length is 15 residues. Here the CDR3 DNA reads TGTGCCATCAGTGATTCCAGGAGCTCGGCCTACGAGCAGTACTTC. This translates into CAISDSRSSAYEQYF.

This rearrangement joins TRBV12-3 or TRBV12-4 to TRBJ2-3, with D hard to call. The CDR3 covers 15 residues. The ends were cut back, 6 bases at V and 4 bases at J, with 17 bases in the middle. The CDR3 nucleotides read TGTGCCAGCAGCTCCCGAATTAGTCCCGCAGATACGCAGTATTTT. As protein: CASSSRISPADTQYF.

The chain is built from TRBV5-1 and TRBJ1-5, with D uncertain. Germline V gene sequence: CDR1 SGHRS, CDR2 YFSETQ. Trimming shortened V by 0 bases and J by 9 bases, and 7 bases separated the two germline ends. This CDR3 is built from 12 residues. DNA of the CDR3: TGCGCCAGCAGCTTGGAAGGTGGGCCCCAGCATTTT. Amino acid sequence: CASSLEGGPQHF.

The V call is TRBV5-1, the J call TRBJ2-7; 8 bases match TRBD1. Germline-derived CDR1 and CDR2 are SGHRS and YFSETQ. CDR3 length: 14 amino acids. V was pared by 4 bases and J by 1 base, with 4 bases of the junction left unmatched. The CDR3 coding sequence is TGCGCCAGCAGCCCGTGGACAGGGTCCTACGAGCAGTACTTC. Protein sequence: CASSPWTGSYEQYF.

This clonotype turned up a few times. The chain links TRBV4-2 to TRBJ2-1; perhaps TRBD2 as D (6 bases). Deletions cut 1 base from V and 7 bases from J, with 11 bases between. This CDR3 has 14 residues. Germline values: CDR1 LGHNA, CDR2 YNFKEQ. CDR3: CASSQGLAKNEQFF. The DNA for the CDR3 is TGTGCCAGCAGCCAAGGGCTAGCGAAGAATGAGCAGTTCTTC.

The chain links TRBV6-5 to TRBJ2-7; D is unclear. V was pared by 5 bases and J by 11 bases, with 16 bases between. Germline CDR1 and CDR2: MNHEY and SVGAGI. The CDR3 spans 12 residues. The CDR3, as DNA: TGTGCCAGCAGTCCCGGGCCCCCTGAGGAGTACTTC. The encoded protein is CASSPGPPEEYF.

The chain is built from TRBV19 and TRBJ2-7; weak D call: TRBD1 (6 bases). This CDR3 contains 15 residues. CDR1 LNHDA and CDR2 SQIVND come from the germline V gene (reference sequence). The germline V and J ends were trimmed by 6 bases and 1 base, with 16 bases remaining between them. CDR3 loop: CASSLEQGGSYEQYF. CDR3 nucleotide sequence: TGTGCCAGTAGCCTCGAACAGGGTGGTTCCTACGAGCAGTACTTC.

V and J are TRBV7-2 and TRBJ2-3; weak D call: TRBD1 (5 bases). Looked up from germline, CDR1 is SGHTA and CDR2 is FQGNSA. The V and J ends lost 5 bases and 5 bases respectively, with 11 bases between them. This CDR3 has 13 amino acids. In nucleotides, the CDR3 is TGTGCCAGCAGCCGACAGAGTCGAGATACGCAGTATTTT. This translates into CASSRQSRDTQYF.

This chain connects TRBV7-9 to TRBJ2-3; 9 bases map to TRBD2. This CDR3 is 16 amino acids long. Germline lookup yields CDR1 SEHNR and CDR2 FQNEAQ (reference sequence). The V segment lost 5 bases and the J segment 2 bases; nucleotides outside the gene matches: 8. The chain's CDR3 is CASSDLTSGYTDTQYF. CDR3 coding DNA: TGTGCCAGCAGCGACCTGACTAGCGGTTACACAGATACGCAGTATTTT.

This CDR3 reads CAWNKPTSETYEQYF. The CDR3 DNA reads TGTGCCTGGAATAAACCTACTAGCGAGACCTACGAGCAGTACTTC. V usage is TRBV30 and J usage is TRBJ2-7; 7 bases align to TRBD2. Losses at the gene ends were 4 bases for V and 2 bases for J; bases not matched to a gene: 11. This CDR3 has 15 amino acids. The V gene's germline CDR1 is GTSNPN and CDR2 SVGIG (reference sequence).